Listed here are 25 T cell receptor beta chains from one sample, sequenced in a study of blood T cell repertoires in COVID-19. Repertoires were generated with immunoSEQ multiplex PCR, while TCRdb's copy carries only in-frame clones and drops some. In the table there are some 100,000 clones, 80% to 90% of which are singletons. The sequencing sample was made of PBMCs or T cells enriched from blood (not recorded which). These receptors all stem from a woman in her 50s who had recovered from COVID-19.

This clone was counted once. CDR3 residues: CAINYRVGDSEAFF. The DNA of the CDR3 is TGTGCCATCAATTACAGGGTTGGCGACTCTGAAGCTTTCTTT. The V gene is TRBV10-3, the J gene TRBJ1-1; possible D gene TRBD1, 6 bases. V was shortened by 7 bases and J by 6 bases, with 18 bases between the two germline ends. The germline gives CDR1 ENHRY, CDR2 SYGVKD. CDR3 size: 14 residues.

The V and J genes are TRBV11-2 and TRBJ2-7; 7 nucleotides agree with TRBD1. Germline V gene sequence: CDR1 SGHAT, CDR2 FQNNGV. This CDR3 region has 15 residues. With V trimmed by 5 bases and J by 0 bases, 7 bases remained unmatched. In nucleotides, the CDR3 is TGTGCCAGCAGCCAAGGACAGGCGAGCTCCTACGAGCAGTACTTC. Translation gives CASSQGQASSYEQYF.

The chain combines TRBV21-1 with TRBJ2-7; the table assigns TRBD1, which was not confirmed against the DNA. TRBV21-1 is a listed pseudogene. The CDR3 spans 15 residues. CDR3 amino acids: CASSKEGAVSCEQYF. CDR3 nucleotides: TGTGCCAGCAGCAAAGAGGGGGCGGTTTCCTGCGAGCAGTACTTC.

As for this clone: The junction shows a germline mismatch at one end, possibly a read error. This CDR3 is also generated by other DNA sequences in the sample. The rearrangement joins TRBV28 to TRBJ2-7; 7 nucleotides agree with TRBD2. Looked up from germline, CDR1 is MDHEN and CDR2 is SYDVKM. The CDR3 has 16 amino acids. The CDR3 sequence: CASSFPSGLPDYEQYF. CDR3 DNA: TGCGCCAGCAGTTTCCCTAGCGGTCTTCCGGATTACGAGCAGTACTTC.

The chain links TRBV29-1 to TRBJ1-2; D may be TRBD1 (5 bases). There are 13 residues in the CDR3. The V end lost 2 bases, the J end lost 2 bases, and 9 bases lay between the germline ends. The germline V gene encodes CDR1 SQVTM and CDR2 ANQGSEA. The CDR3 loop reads CSVETGENYGYTF. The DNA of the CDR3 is TGCAGCGTTGAAACAGGAGAGAACTATGGCTACACCTTC.

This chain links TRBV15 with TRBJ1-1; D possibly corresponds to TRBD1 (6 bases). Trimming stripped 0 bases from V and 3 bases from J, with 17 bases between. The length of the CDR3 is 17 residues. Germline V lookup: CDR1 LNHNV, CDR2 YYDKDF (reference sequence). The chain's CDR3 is CATSRDRRIQGHTEAFF. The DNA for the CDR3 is TGTGCCACCAGCAGAGATCGTCGAATTCAGGGGCACACTGAAGCTTTCTTT. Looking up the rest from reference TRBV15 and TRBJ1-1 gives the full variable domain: DAMVIQNPRYQVTQFGKPVTLSCSQTLNHNVMYWYQQKSSQAPKLLFHYYDKDFNNEADTPDNFQSRRPNTSFCFLDIRSPGLGDTAMYLCATSRDRRIQGHTEAFFGQGTRLTVV.

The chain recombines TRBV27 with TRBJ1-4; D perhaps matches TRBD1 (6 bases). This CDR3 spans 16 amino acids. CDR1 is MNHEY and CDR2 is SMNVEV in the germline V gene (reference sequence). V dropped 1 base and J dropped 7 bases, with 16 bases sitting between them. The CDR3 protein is CASSLYQQGGIEKLFF. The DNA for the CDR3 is TGTGCCAGCAGTTTATACCAACAAGGGGGTATTGAAAAACTGTTTTTT.

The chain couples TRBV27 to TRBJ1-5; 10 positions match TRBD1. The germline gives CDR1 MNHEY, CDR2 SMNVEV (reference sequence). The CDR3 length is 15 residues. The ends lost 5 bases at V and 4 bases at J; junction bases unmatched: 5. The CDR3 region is CASSLGTGDNQPQHF. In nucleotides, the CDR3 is TGTGCCAGCAGTCTAGGGACAGGGGATAATCAGCCCCAGCATTTT.

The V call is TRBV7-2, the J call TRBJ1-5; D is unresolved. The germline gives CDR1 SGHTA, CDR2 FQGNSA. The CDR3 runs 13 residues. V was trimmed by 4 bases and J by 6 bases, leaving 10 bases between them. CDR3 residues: CASSSSEFQPQHF. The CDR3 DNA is TGTGCCAGCAGCTCCTCTGAGTTTCAGCCCCAGCATTTT.

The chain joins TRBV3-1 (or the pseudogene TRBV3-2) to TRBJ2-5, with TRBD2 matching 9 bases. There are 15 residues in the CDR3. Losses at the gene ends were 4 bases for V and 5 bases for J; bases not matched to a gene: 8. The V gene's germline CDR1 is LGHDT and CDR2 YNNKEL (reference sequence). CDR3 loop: CASSPGGGGAETQYF. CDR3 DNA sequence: TGTGCCAGCAGCCCTGGTGGCGGGGGGGCGGAGACCCAGTACTTC.

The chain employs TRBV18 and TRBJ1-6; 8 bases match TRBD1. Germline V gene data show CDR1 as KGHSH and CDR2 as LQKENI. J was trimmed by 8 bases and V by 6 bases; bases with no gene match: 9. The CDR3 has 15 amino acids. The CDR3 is CASSLTGQDDSPLHF. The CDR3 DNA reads TGTGCCAGCTCTCTCACGGGACAGGACGATTCACCCCTCCACTTT.

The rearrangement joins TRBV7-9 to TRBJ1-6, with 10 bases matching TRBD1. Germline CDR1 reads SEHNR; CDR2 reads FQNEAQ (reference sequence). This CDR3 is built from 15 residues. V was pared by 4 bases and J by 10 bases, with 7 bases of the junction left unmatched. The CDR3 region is CASSSRQGAGSPLHF. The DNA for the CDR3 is TGTGCCAGCAGCTCAAGACAGGGGGCAGGCTCACCCCTCCACTTT.

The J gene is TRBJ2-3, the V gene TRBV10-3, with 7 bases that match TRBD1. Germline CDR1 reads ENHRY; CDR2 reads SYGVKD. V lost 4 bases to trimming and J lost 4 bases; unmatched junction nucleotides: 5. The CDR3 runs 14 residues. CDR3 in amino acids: CAISGVQGPDTQYF. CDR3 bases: TGTGCCATCAGTGGTGTACAGGGGCCAGATACGCAGTATTTT.

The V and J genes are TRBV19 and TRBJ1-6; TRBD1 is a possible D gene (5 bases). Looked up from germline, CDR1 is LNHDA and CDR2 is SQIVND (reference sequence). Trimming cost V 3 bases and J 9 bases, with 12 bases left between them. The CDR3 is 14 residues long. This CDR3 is CASSMGGSGSPLHF. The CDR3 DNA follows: TGTGCCAGTAGTATGGGGGGTAGCGGTTCACCCCTCCACTTT.

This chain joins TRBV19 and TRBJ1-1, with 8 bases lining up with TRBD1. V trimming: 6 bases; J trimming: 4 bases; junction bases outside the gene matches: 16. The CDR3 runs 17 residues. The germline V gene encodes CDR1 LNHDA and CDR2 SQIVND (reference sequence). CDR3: CASSGGTGNLGSTEAFF. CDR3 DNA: TGTGCCAGTAGCGGAGGGACAGGTAATTTGGGGAGCACTGAAGCTTTCTTT.

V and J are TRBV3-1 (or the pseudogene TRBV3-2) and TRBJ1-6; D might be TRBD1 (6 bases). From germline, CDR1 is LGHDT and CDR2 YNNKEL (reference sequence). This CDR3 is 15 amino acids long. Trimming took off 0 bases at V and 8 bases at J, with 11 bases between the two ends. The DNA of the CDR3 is TGTGCCAGCAGCCAAGACCCCAGGGGTTATTCACCCCTCCACTTT. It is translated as CASSQDPRGYSPLHF.

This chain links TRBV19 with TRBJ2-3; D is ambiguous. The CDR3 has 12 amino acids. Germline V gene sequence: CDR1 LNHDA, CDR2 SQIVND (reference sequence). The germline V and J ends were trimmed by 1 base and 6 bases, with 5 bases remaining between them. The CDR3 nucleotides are TGTGCCAGTAGTATAGCGGAGGATACGCAGTATTTT. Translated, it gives CASSIAEDTQYF.

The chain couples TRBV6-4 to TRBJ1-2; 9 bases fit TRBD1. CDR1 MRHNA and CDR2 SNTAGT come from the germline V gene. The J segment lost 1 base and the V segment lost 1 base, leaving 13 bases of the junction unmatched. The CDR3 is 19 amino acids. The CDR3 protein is CASSDFYRGRGVGNYGYTF. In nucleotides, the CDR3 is TGTGCCAGCAGTGACTTTTACAGGGGGCGCGGAGTGGGTAACTATGGCTACACCTTC.

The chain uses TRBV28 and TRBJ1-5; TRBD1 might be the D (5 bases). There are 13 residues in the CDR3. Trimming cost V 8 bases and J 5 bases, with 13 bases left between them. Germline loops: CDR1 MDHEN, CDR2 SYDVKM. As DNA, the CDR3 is TGTGCCAGCGGGCAGGGAAGATATCAGCCCCAGCATTTT. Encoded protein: CASGQGRYQPQHF.

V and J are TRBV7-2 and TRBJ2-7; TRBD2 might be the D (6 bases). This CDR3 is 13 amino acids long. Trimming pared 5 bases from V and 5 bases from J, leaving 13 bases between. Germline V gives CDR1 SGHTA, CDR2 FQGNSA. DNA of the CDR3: TGTGCCAGCAGCCTCTACAGGAGGGACGAGCAGTACTTC. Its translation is CASSLYRRDEQYF.

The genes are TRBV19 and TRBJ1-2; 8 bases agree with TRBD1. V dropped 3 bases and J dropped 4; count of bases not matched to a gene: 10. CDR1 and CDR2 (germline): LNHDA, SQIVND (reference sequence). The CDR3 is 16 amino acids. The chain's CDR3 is CASSMWERQGLYGYTF. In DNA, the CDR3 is TGTGCCAGTAGTATGTGGGAGAGACAGGGGCTCTATGGCTACACCTTC. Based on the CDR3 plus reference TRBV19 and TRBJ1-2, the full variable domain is DGGITQSPKYLFRKEGQNVTLSCEQNLNHDAMYWYRQDPGQGLRLIYYSQIVNDFQKGDIAEGYSVSREKKESFPLTVTSAQKNPTAFYLCASSMWERQGLYGYTFGSGTRLTVV.

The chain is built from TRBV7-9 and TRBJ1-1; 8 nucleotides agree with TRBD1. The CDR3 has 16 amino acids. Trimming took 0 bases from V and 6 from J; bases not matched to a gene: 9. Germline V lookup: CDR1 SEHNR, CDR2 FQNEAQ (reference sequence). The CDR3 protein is CASSLATGQGGPEAFF. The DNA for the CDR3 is TGTGCCAGCAGCTTAGCGACAGGACAGGGAGGACCTGAAGCTTTCTTT.

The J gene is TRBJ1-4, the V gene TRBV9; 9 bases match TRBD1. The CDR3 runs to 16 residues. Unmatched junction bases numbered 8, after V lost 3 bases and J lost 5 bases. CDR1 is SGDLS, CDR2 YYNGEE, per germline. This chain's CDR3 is CASSETGQGSNEKLFF. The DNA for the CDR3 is TGTGCCAGCAGCGAAACGGGACAGGGCTCAAATGAAAAACTGTTTTTT.

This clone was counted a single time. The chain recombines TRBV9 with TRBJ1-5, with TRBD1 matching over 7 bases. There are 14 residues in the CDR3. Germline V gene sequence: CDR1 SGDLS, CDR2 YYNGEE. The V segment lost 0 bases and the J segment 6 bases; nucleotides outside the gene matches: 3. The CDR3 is CASSVGQGGQPQHF. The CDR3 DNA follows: TGTGCCAGCAGCGTAGGACAGGGCGGTCAGCCCCAGCATTTT.

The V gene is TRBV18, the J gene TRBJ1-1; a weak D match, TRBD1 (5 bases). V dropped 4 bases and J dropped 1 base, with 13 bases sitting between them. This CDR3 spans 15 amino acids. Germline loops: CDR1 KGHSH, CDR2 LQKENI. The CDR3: CASSLEAGQNTEAFF. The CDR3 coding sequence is TGTGCCAGCTCACTAGAGGCTGGACAGAACACTGAAGCTTTCTTT.